The 8 T cell receptor beta chains given below trace back to one sample, sequenced in a study of blood T cell repertoires in COVID-19. Assay used: immunoSEQ multiplex PCR; TCRdb lists only in-frame clones, some missing. The table shows about 80,000 clones, with around 82% occurring only once. The specimen was peripheral blood. The receptors were gathered from a man older than 75 with active or convalescent COVID-19.

This rearrangement joins TRBV19 to TRBJ1-5; 11 bases are shared with TRBD1. Germline trimming cut 5 bases from V and 4 bases from J; bases unmatched to any gene: 10. The CDR3 is 17 residues long. Germline V lookup: CDR1 LNHDA, CDR2 SQIVND (reference sequence). CDR3 sequence: CASSSRTGGVGNQPQHF. CDR3 nucleotide sequence: TGTGCCAGTAGTTCCCGGACAGGGGGCGTGGGAAATCAGCCCCAGCATTTT.

The chain uses TRBV9 and TRBJ2-3; D not certain. Trimming removed 3 bases from V and 2 bases from J, with 7 bases in between. There are 13 residues in the CDR3. Germline V gene lookup returns CDR1 SGDLS and CDR2 YYNGEE. As DNA, the CDR3 is TGTGCCAGCAGCGCCGAGATCACAGATACGCAGTATTTT. Encoded protein: CASSAEITDTQYF.

The chain is built from TRBV3-1 (or the pseudogene TRBV3-2) and TRBJ1-4; weak D call: TRBD1 (6 bases). The CDR3 totals 13 residues. The germline CDR1 and CDR2 sequences are LGHDT and YNNKEL (reference sequence). V lost 1 base, J lost 8 bases, and 8 bases lay in between. The CDR3 nucleotides are TGTGCCAGCAGCCAAGTGCAGGGGGAAAAACTGTTTTTT. This encodes CASSQVQGEKLFF.

This clone occurred once. This chain connects TRBV15 to TRBJ2-4, with 10 bases that match TRBD2. V gave up 1 base and J gave up 0 bases; unmatched junction bases: 12. CDR3 size: 20 residues. Germline V gene data show CDR1 as LNHNV and CDR2 as YYDKDF (reference sequence). The CDR3 DNA follows: TGTGCCACCAGCAGAGGAAAGTACAGCGGGGGGGCCGTAGCCAAAAACATTCAGTACTTC. Amino acid sequence: CATSRGKYSGGAVAKNIQYF.

The rearrangement joins TRBV21-1 to TRBJ1-2. TRBV21-1 is shown as a pseudogene. The CDR3 runs to 13 residues. The CDR3 here is CASSKPRAYGYTF. In DNA form, the CDR3 reads TGTGCCAGCAGCAAACCGCGGGCTTATGGCTACACCTTC.

The chain combines TRBV11-2 with TRBJ2-7; the match to TRBD1 covers 9 bases. CDR1 is SGHAT and CDR2 is FQNNGV in the germline V gene. Germline trimming cut 6 bases from V and 6 bases from J; bases unmatched to any gene: 12. CDR3 length: 15 amino acids. The chain's CDR3 is CASRSQTGGTPEQYF. Written as DNA, the CDR3 is TGTGCCAGCAGATCCCAGACAGGGGGTACCCCCGAGCAGTACTTC.

J is TRBJ1-1 and V is TRBV4-3; D remains unclear. CDR1 and CDR2 from the germline V gene are LGHNA and YSLEER. This CDR3 has 13 amino acids. V shed 0 bases and J shed 7 bases, with 9 bases lying between them. CDR3 in amino acids: CASSQDLRGEAFF. The CDR3 DNA reads as TGCGCCAGCAGCCAAGATCTGCGAGGTGAAGCTTTCTTT.

V is TRBV23-1 and J is TRBJ2-1; 12 nucleotides match TRBD1. TRBV23-1 is identified as an open reading frame with a role that is uncertain. The CDR3 length is 20 residues. Trimming at V came to 3 bases and at J to 0 bases, leaving 12 bases not matched to a gene. The CDR3 region is CASSQGQGALAGSSYNEQFF. CDR3 DNA sequence: TGCGCCAGCAGTCAGGGACAGGGGGCCCTAGCGGGAAGCTCCTACAATGAGCAGTTCTTC.